This T cell receptor beta chain stems from a study of CD4 and CD8 cells across lung adenocarcinoma regions. The CDR3 covers 13 residues. The V end was cut by 3 bases, the J end by 2 bases, with 7 bases between. Germline CDR1 and CDR2: MRHNA and SNTAGT. The table lists this clonotype with a few counts. Donors had localized lung adenocarcinoma, a non-small cell lung cancer. TCRdb itself ran the PCR reads through MiXCR, one entry per CDR3 protein. The sample holds about 9,600 distinct CDR3 sequences; approximately 50% are singletons and the top ten take 15% to 20%. V and J are TRBV6-4 and TRBJ1-1, with D possibly being TRBD1 (5 bases). This sequence was found in a male donor with lung adenocarcinoma. The CD4 and CD8 labels of this study may be unreliable. The specimen was CD4+ T cells from the margin of a lung tumor. CDR3 residues: CASSEGDNTEAFF. Written as DNA, the CDR3 is TGTGCCAGCAGTGAAGGGGACAACACTGAAGCTTTCTTT.